The T cell receptor (beta chain) under discussion was sequenced for a study of graft-versus-host responses after intestinal transplantation (dated by TCRdb to about 2021). Study-wide context: The transplants that recipients received were multivisceral, liver-intestinal, or isolated intestinal. Alloreactive clones were identified by sequencing pre-transplant mixed lymphocyte reaction products and comparing these products with unstimulated pre-transplant donor and recipient T cells. Donor T cell macrochimerism was defined as a peak of at least 4% donor T cells among recipient peripheral blood mononuclear cells. The cohort enrolled about two dozen intestinal transplant recipients including one retransplant, and a few patients lacking pretransplant specimens were excluded. Samples from three later patients were sequenced in-house on an Illumina MiSeq with MiXCR processing rather than by the commercial service. Every recipient was given anti-thymocyte globulin induction, then maintenance tacrolimus and steroids for about three years. Graft-versus-host and host-versus-graft alloreactive T cell clones were tracked in the graft, circulation and bone marrow after intestinal transplantation using bulk TCR-beta CDR3 sequencing.

As for this clone: Base qualities are missing; no much larger clone stands one base away.

CDR1 and CDR2, looked up from the germline V gene, are MNHEY and SVGAGI. A distance of 16 bases separates the germline ends of V and J, which lose 6 bases and 8 bases respectively. The CDR3 runs 13 amino acids, cysteine and phenylalanine included. The only DNA kept is the CDR3, 39 bases in frame from the first base. Libraries came from the immunoSEQ multiplex PCR assay. For most patients, genomic DNA was isolated with the Qiagen DNeasy Blood and Tissue Kit and sent frozen to Adaptive Biotechnologies for TCR sequencing. High-throughput TCR-beta CDR3 sequencing of genomic DNA from most patients was performed by Adaptive Biotechnologies. The published analysis was carried out like this. TCR sequencing data were retrieved from Adaptive's ImmunoSEQ software for 18 patients, whereas a few other patients were processed with MiXCR and VDJtools. To correct CD4 versus CD8 sorting errors, sequences present in both subsets at a frequency ratio below 5:1 were removed. CDR3 nucleotide sequences shared by donor and recipient were removed because the origin of these sequences could not be assigned. Alloreactive clones required at least 2-fold expansion over unstimulated cells and minimum CFSE-low frequency of 0.002% (template counts) or 0.001% (read counts). A clone was considered mappable if detected in the sequenced pre-transplant spleen, lymph node, or MLR CFSE-low populations of the donor or recipient. The cumulative frequency of alloreactive clones was calculated as a percentage of all sequences, weighted by copy number. The table was pulled from immuneACCESS by TCRdb, which kept in-frame rearrangements only. Such tables lose some clones; where checked, under half of the loss comes from unresolved V genes, and the rest has no known cause. That table supplies the V and J calls and clone size; D and trimming were determined from the DNA. The sample profile shows 7,700 or so clones; about 29% of them were found once. Around 3.9% of the sample belongs to the ten largest clones.

The sample's time point, from its label and the paper: cells obtained before transplantation from donor or recipient. Mixed lymphocyte reactions plated around 200,000 CFSE-labeled pre-transplant responders with around 200,000 irradiated violet-dye-labeled stimulators and were cultured for about 6 days. Proliferating CD3+CD4+CFSE-low and CD3+CD8+CFSE-low responder cells were FACS-sorted on a BD Influx sorter after the mixed lymphocyte reaction. Summary of the overall study and its limitations: Conclusions were limited by the relatively low number and heterogeneity of intestinal transplant patients. GvH clones were detected in recipient bone marrow, and some appeared earlier in ileal mucosa or blood, consistent with an intestinal mucosal origin. High GvH to HvG T cell clonal ratios were observed in the allografts of patients with donor T cell macrochimerism. Early after transplant, peak levels of circulating GvH clones were found to be associated with declines in HvG clones.

This specimen consisted of alloreactive CD4+ T cells from a mixed lymphocyte reaction culture, obtained before transplantation. The cell subset or site label here, explained by the study, means: CFSE-low proliferating T cells sorted from roughly 6-day pre-transplant mixed lymphocyte reaction (GvH or HvG direction). The TCR originated in a human patient who was an organ donor for intestinal transplantation. The rearrangement combines TRBV6-5 with TRBJ1-2; the D gene is not confidently resolved. CDR3 reads: CASRYSSSWGYTF. The DNA sequence reads TGTGCCAGCAGGTACAGCTCGAGCTGGGGCTACACCTTC.